This T cell receptor (beta chain) originates from a study of neurological immune-mediated disorders. Whole-study results and caveats: The study phylogenetically grouped the repertoires of 18 of 34 multiple sclerosis patients into one related-CDR3 cluster, a possible signature. No CDR3 amino acid sequences recurred among expanded clones across subjects, suggesting private repertoires in all groups.

The CDR3 consists of 15 residues. Trimming took 0 bases from V and 2 from J, leaving 9 bases between them. Germline V gene lookup returns CDR1 SGHRS and CDR2 YFSETQ. Unsorted libraries came from 2 million PBMCs stored at -80 °C. This clonotype has ten or more counts. What it binds is unknown. Synthesis of cDNA was performed by 5'RACE using 10-nucleotide random UMIs. TCRdb recomputed calls from the 5' RACE reads with MiXCR, one row per CDR3 protein. The table has about 50,000 distinct CDR3 sequences, 3% to 3.5% seen once. Sequencing was carried out using PBMCs. This chain links TRBV5-1 with TRBJ2-1; D unclear. The origin of this receptor is a woman in her forties or fifties with multiple sclerosis. The CDR3 is CASSLADQTYNEQFF. CDR3 in DNA: TGCGCCAGCAGCTTGGCCGACCAAACCTACAATGAGCAGTTCTTC.